This is a list of T cell receptor beta chains from one sample in a study of cytomegalovirus exposure and HLA in healthy donors. Only in-frame clones appear in the TCRdb table, and some are missing; sequencing was by immunoSEQ multiplex PCR. The sample contains a few hundred thousand clones, 88% of which appear only once. Sequenced material: PBMCs. These TCRs come from a woman between 18 and 29 years old in good health and CMV-seronegative. CDR3s include the opening cysteine and the closing phenylalanine or tryptophan. Clone sizes are given selectively: once, few, many, or a class where the clone is expanded.

v_call | cdr3_length | clone_size | cdr3_aa
TRBV5-4 | 15 | . | CASSSGPVPGTEAFF
TRBV5-8 | 17 | . | CASSFWSQLAGVETQYF
TRBV4-1 | 15 | . | CASSKTRDSAYGYTF
TRBV11-3 | 17 | . | CASSHGTSGRNTGELFF
TRBV9 | 14 | . | CASSAGTSGDTQYF
TRBV7-6 | 16 | once | CASSLAASALTYEQYF
TRBV7-9 | 13 | . | CASSPVDMVVLFF
TRBV5-6 | 18 | . | CASSLRTSGRDRSYEQYF
TRBV27 | 14 | once | CASSARDRGDTQYF
TRBV28 | 15 | . | CASSSTETNTGELFF
TRBV13 | 11 | . | CASSATNEQFF
TRBV9 | 16 | few | CASSAPRGREGYTQYF
TRBV5-4 | 16 | . | CASSSGTGNPHGEQYF
TRBV6-1 | 15 | . | CASSELTSVVNEQFF
TRBV29-1 | 17 | . | CSVPHERLAGVTDTQYF
TRBV27 | 13 | . | CASSRQGVSEAFF
TRBV6-1 | 14 | . | CASKGTGGNYGYTF
TRBV6-1 | 14 | . | CASSDRPENTEAFF
TRBV5-1 | 13 | . | CASSFYRGDTQYF
TRBV11-3 | 16 | . | CASSARESGSTDTQYF
TRBV18 | 16 | . | CASSHYGDRSLYEQYF
TRBV4-1 | 15 | once | CASSQGGASYNEQFF
TRBV4-1 | 17 | . | CASSQDLVSGQTYEQYF
TRBV28 | 14 | . | CASSSLTGSYEQYF
TRBV10-3 | 15 | . | CAISEFETGSGEQYF
TRBV27 | 14 | . | CASSFSTNPRELFF
TRBV14 | 17 | . | CASSPAEGGVGDDEQFF
TRBV9 | 14 | . | CASSSKGSFEGYTF
TRBV6-4 | 15 | . | CASSVEGGNTGELFF
TRBV5-4 | 14 | . | CASSLGGSTDTQYF
TRBV4-1 | 14 | . | CASSLLRAAGELFF
TRBV7-9 | 15 | . | CASSDPAGVTTEAFF
TRBV18 | 13 | . | CASSARGTDTQYF
TRBV7-2 | 14 | . | CASSPTQGSGGYTF
TRBV14 | 14 | . | CASSQGTGGGGYTF
TRBV27 | 13 | . | CASSLSLGDTIYF
TRBV6-5 | 14 | . | CASSYAVAGNEQFF
TRBV7-2 | 15 | . | CASSLGRHINEKLFF
TRBV9 | 14 | . | CASSSLGDSYEQYF
TRBV10-2 | 14 | . | CASSDAKSSYEQYF
TRBV4-1 | 15 | . | CASSQEAQGFTEAFF
TRBV19 | 14 | . | CASSVNRGGHTQYF
TRBV2 | 17 | . | CASSGLAGGPGANVLTF
TRBV11-2 | 14 | . | CASSPGLAGGPLLF
TRBV6-5 | 15 | . | CASIGLPTSWETQYF
TRBV28 | 15 | . | CASSWDTTVTDTQYF
TRBV6-5 | 16 | few | CASSYLAGGPGDEQFF
TRBV7-9 | 14 | . | CASSSDYHPDTQYF
TRBV9 | 15 | . | CASSAPLTDNNEQFF
TRBV6-1 | 13 | . | CASSESARTFLFF
TRBV29-1 | 13 | . | CSASGGKGEKLFF
TRBV10-1 | 14 | . | CASSLTSGSDEQFF
TRBV5-1 | 18 | . | CASIPTGGGLGGTDTQYF
TRBV5-4 | 16 | . | CASSLVERVSYNEQFF
TRBV7-2 | 15 | once | CASSLALASNNEQFF
TRBV6-6 | 12 | . | CASSYVQETQYF
TRBV27 | 14 | . | CASNRRTGGTEQFF
TRBV27 | 16 | . | CASSTARDRSIDEQFF